This T cell receptor beta chain was recovered during a study of blood T cell repertoires in COVID-19. The assay was immunoSEQ multiplex PCR, and TCRdb's table has in-frame clones only and misses some. This table holds 150,000 or so clones, about four fifths found once. The V end was cut by 2 bases, the J end by 5 bases, with 9 bases between. The CDR3 contains 13 residues. Germline CDR1 SEHNR, CDR2 FQNEAQ (reference sequence). The sample taken for sequencing was PBMCs or T cells enriched from blood (not recorded which). The clonotype originates from a man in his fifties or sixties who had recovered from COVID-19. V and J are TRBV7-9 and TRBJ2-5; D is possibly TRBD1 (5 bases). In nucleotides, the CDR3 is TGTGCCAGCAGCTTAAAGGGGCAGGAGACCCAGTACTTC. It encodes CASSLKGQETQYF.